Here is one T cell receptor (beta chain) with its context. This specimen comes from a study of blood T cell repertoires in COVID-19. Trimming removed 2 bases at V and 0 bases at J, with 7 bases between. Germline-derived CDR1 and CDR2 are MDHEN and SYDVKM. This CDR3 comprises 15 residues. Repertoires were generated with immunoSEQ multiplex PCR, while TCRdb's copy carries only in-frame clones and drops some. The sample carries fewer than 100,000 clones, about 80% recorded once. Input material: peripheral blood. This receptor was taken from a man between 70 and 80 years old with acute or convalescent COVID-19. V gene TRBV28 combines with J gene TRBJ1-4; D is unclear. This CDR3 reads CASSLRHSTNEKLFF. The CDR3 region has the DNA TGTGCCAGCAGTTTACGACATTCAACTAATGAAAAACTGTTTTTT.